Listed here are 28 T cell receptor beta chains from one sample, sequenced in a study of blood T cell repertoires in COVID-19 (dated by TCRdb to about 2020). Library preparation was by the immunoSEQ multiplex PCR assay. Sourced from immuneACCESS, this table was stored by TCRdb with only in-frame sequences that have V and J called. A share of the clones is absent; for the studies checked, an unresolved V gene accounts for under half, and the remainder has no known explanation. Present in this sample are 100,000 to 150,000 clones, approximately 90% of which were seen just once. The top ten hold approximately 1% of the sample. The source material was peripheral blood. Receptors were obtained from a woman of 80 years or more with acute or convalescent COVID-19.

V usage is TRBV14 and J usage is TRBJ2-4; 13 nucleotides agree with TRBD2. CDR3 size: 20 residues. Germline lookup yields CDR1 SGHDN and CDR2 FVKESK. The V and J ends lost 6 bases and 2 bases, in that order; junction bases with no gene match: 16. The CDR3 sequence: CASRQRKNSLAGGSKNIQYF. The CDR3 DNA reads TGTGCCAGCAGGCAACGCAAAAACTCACTAGCGGGGGGGTCCAAAAACATTCAGTACTTC.

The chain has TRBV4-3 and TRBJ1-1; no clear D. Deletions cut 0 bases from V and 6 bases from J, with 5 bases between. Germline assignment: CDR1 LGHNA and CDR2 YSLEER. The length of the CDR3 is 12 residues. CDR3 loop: CASSQDQSEAFF. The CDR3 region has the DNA TGCGCCAGCAGCCAAGATCAATCTGAAGCTTTCTTT.

CDR3 in amino acids: CASSYHQGTGANVLTF. CDR3 coding DNA: TGTGCCAGCAGTTACCATCAGGGGACTGGGGCCAACGTCCTGACTTTC. V gene TRBV6-2 or TRBV6-3 combines with J gene TRBJ2-6; D might be TRBD1 (6 bases). The CDR3 totals 16 residues. Germline CDR1 MNHEY, CDR2 SVGEGT. The ends were cut back, 2 bases at V and 2 bases at J, with 10 bases in the middle.

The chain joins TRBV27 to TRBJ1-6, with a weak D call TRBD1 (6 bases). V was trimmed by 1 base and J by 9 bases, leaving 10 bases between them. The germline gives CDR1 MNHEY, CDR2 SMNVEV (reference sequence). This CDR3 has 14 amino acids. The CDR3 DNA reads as TGTGCCAGCAGTTTATTCCAGGGGTTTTCACCCCTCCACTTT. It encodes CASSLFQGFSPLHF.

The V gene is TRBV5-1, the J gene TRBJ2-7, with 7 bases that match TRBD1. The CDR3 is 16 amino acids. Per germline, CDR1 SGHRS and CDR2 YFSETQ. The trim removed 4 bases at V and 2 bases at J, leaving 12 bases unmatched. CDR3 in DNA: TGCGCCAGCAGCCCGTCGCGAGGGGGCCGTACCTACGAGCAGTACTTC. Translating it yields CASSPSRGGRTYEQYF. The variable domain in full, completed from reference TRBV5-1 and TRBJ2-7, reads KAGVTQTPRYLIKTRGQQVTLSCSPISGHRSVSWYQQTPGQGLQFLFEYFSETQRNKGNFPGRFSGRQFSNSRSEMNVSTLELGDSALYLCASSPSRGGRTYEQYFGPGTRLTVT.

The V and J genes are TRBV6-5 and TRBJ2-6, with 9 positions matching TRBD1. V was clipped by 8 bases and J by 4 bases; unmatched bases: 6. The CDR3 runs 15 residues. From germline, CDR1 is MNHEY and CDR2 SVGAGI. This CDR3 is CASGTGHPGANVLTF. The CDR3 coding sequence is TGTGCCAGCGGGACAGGGCACCCCGGGGCCAACGTCCTGACTTTC.

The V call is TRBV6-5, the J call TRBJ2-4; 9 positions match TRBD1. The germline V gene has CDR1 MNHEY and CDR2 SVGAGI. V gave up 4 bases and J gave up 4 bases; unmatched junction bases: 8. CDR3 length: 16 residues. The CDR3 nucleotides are TGTGCCAGCAGTTCCCGGGACAGGGATCGGAAAAACATTCAGTACTTC. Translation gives CASSSRDRDRKNIQYF.

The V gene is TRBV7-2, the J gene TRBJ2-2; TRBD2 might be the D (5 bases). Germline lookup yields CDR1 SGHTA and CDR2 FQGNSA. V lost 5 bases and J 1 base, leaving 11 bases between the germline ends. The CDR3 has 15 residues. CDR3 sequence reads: CASSPTNENTGELFF. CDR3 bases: TGTGCCAGCAGCCCGACTAACGAGAACACCGGGGAGCTGTTTTTT.

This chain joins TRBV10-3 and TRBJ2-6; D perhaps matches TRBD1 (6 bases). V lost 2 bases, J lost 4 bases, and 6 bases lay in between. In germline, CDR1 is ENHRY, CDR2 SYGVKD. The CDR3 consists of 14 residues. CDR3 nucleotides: TGTGCCATCAGTGAGGGACAGGGGGCCAACGTCCTGACTTTC. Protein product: CAISEGQGANVLTF.

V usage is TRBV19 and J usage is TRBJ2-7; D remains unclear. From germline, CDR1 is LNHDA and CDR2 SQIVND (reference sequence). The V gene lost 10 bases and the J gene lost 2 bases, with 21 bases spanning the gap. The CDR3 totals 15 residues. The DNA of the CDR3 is TGTGCCACCCAAGGTGTGGGTCTAGAGGCCTACGAGCAGTACTTC. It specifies CATQGVGLEAYEQYF.

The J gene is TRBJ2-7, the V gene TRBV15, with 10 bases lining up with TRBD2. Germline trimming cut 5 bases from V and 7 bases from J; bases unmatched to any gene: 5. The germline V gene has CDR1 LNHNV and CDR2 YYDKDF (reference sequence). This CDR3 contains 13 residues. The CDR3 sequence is CATSSPGLAEQYF. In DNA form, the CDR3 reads TGTGCCACCAGCTCACCGGGACTAGCGGAGCAGTACTTC.

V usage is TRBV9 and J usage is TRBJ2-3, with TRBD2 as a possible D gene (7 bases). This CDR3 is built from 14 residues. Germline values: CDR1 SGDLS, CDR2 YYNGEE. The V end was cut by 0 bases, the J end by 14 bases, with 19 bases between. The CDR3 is CASSVAEGGRSLYF. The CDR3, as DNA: TGTGCCAGCAGCGTAGCGGAGGGGGGGCGCAGTTTGTATTTT.

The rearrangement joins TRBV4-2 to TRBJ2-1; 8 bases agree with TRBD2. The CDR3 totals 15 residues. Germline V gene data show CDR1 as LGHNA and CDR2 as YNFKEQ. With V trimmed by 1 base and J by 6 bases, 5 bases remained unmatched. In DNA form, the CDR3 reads TGTGCCAGCAGCCAAGTGGGACTAGACTCCAATGAGCAGTTCTTC. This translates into CASSQVGLDSNEQFF.

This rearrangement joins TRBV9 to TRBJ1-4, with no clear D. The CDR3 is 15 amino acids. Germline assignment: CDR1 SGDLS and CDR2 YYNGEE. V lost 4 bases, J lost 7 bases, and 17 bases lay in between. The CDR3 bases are TGTGCCAGCAGCCGACAACTGGGTCCGACTGAAAAACTGTTTTTT. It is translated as CASSRQLGPTEKLFF. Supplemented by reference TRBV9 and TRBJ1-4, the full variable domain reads DSGVTQTPKHLITATGQRVTLRCSPRSGDLSVYWYQQSLDQGLQFLIQYYNGEERAKGNILERFSAQQFPDLHSELNLSSLELGDSALYFCASSRQLGPTEKLFFGSGTQLSVL.

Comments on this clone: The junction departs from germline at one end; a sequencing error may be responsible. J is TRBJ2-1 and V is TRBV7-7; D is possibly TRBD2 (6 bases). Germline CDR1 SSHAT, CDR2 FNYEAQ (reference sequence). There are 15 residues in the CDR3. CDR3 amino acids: CASSPGTPGQNEQFF. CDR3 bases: TGTGCTAGCAGCCCTGGGACTCCGGGGCAAAATGAGCAGTTCTTC.

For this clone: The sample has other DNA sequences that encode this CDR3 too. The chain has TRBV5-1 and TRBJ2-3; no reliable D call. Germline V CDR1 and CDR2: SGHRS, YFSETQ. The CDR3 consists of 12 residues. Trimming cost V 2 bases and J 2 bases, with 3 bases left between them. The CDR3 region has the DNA TGCGCCAGCAGCTTTCTCACAGATACGCAGTATTTT. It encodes CASSFLTDTQYF.

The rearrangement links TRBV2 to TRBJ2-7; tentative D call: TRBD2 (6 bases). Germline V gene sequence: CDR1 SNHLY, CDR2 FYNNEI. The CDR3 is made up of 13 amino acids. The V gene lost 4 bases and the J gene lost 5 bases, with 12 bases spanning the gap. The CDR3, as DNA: TGTGCCAGCAGTGCGGGACTTGGAAACGAGCAGTACTTC. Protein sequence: CASSAGLGNEQYF.

CDR3 in DNA: TGTGCCAGCAGCCAAGCAAGTTTGTCCGGGAGAGGGAACATTCAGTACTTC. Protein product: CASSQASLSGRGNIQYF. V usage is TRBV3-1 (or the pseudogene TRBV3-2) and J usage is TRBJ2-4, with a weak D call TRBD2 (6 bases). Trimming cost V 1 base and J 7 bases, with 20 bases left between them. Per germline, CDR1 LGHDT and CDR2 YNNKEL (reference sequence). CDR3 length: 17 residues.

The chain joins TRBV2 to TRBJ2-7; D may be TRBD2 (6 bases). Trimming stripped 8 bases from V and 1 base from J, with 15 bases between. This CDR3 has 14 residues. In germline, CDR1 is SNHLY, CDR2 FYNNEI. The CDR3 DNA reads TGTGCCAGCGTGACGGGGGAAAAATCCTACGAGCAGTACTTC. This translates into CASVTGEKSYEQYF. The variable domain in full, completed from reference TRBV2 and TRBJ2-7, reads EPEVTQTPSHQVTQMGQEVILRCVPISNHLYFYWYRQILGQKVEFLVSFYNNEISEKSEIFDDQFSVERPDGSNFTLKIRSTKLEDSAMYFCASVTGEKSYEQYFGPGTRLTVT.

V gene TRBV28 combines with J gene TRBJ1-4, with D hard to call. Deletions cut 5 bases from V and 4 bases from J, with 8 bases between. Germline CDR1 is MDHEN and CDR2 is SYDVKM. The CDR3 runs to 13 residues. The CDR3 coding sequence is TGTGCCAGCAGTCTGACTAGTAATGAAAAACTGTTTTTT. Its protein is CASSLTSNEKLFF.

CDR3 bases: TGTGCCAGCAGTGAAAAACAGGGGAGCGGCTACACCTTC. This gives the protein CASSEKQGSGYTF. The chain has TRBV6-1 and TRBJ1-2; 7 bases match TRBD1. Trimming removed 2 bases from V and 8 bases from J; junction bases left unmatched: 5. The germline V gene encodes CDR1 MNHNS and CDR2 SASEGT. The CDR3 has 13 residues.

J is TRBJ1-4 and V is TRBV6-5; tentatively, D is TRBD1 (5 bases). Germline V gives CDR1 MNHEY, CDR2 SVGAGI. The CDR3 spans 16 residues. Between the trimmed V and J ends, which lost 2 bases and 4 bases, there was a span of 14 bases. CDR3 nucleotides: TGTGCCAGCAGTTACCTAAGGACAAGAAATAATGAAAAACTGTTTTTT. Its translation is CASSYLRTRNNEKLFF.

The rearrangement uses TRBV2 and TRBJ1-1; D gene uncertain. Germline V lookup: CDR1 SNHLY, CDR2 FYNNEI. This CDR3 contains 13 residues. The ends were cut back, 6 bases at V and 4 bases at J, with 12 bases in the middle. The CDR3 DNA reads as TGTGCCAGCAGCGCGGAGGTTCGCACTGAAGCTTTCTTT. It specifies CASSAEVRTEAFF.

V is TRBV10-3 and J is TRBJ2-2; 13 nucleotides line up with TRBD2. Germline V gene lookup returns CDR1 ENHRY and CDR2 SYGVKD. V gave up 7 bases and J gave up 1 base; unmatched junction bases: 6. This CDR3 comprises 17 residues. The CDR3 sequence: CAIKGTSGAWNTGELFF. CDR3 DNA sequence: TGTGCCATCAAAGGGACTAGCGGGGCTTGGAACACCGGGGAGCTGTTTTTT.

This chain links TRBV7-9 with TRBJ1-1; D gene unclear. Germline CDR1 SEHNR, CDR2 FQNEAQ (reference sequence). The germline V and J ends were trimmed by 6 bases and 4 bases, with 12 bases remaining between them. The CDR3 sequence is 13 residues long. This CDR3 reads CASSSEVSTEAFF. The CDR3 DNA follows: TGTGCCAGCAGTTCAGAGGTTAGCACTGAAGCTTTCTTT.

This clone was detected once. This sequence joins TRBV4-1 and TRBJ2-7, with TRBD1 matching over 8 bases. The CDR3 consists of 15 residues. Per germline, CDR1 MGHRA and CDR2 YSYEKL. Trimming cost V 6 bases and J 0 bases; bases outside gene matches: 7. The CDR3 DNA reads TGCGCCAGCAGTCTGGACAGGGCTTACTCCTACGAGCAGTACTTC. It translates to CASSLDRAYSYEQYF.

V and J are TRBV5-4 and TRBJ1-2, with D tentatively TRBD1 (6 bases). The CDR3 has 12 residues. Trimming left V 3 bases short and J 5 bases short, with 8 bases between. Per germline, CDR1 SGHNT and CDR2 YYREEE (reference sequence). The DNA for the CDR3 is TGTGCCAGCAGCTCAGGGGAATATGGCTACACCTTC. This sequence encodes CASSSGEYGYTF.

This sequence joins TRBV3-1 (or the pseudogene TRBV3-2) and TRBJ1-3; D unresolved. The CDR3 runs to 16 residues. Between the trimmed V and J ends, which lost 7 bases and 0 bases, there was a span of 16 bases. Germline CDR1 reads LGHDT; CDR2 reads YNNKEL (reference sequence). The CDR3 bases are TGTGCCAGCACCCTGGGAGGGCCCCTCTCTGGAAACACCATATATTTT. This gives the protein CASTLGGPLSGNTIYF.